What follows is one T cell receptor beta chain and its context. The sample originates from a study of blood T cell repertoires in COVID-19. Profiling relied on immunoSEQ multiplex PCR, and the TCRdb table lists in-frame clones only, not all of them. The table records over 150,000 clones, approximately 84% of them present only once. This CDR3 region has 14 residues. Germline CDR1 reads SGHTA; CDR2 reads FQGNSA. V shed 3 bases and J shed 8 bases, with 14 bases lying between them. The sequencing sample was made of peripheral blood. The TCR was taken from a man between 65 and 85 years old with active or convalescent COVID-19. The chain couples TRBV7-2 to TRBJ2-1; D perhaps matches TRBD1 (6 bases). The CDR3: CASSFLQGVDEQFF. The DNA for the CDR3 is TGTGCCAGCAGCTTCTTACAGGGTGTGGATGAGCAGTTCTTC.